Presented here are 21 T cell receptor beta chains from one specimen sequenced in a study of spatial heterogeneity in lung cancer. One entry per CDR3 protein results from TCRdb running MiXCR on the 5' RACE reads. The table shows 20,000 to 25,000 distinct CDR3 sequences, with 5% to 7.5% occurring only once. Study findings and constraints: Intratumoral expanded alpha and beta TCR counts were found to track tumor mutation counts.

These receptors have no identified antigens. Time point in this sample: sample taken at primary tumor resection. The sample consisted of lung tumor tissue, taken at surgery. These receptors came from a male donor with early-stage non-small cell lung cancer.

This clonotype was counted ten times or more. The CDR3 DNA is TGTGCCAGCAGTGAATATCGGGGTCCGAGATATAATTCACCCCTCCACTTT. Its translation: CASSEYRGPRYNSPLHF. V is TRBV6-1 and J is TRBJ1-6, with D unclear. Trimming took off 2 bases at V and 4 bases at J, with 15 bases between the two ends. CDR1 is MNHNS, CDR2 SASEGT, per germline. CDR3 length: 17 amino acids.

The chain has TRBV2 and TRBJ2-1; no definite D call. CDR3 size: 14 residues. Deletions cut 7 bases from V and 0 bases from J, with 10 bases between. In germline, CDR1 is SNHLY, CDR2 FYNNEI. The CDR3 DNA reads TGTGCCAGCAACCGCGAGAGCTCCTACAATGAGCAGTTCTTC. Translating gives CASNRESSYNEQFF.

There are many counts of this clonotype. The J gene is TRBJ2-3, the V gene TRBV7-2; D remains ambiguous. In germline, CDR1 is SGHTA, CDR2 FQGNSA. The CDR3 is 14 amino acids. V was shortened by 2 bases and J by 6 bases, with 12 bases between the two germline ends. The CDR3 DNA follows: TGTGCCAGCAGCTTAAGGAGTAGCCCCGATACGCAGTATTTT. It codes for CASSLRSSPDTQYF.

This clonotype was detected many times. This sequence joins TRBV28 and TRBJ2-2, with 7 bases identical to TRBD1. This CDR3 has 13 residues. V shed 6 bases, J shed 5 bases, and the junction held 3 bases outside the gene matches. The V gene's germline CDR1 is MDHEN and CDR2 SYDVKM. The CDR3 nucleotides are TGTGCCAGCAGAAACAGGGGAACCGGGGAGCTGTTTTTT. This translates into CASRNRGTGELFF.

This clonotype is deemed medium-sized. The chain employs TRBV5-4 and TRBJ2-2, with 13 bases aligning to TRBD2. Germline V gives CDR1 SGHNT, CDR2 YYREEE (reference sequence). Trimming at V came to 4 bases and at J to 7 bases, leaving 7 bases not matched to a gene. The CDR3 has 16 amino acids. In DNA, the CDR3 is TGTGCCAGCAGCGACACTAGCGGGAGGGCCCTCGGGGAGCTGTTTTTT. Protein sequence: CASSDTSGRALGELFF.

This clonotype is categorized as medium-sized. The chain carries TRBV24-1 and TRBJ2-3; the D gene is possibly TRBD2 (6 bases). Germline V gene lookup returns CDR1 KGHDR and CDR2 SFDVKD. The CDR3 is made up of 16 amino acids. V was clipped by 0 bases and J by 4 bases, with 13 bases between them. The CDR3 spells CATSDLGGMGADTQYF. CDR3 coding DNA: TGTGCCACCAGTGATTTGGGCGGGATGGGAGCAGATACGCAGTATTTT.

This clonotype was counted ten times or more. Here the CDR3 reads CASGPGGNYEQYF. The DNA of the CDR3 is TGTGCCAGCGGCCCAGGGGGCAACTACGAGCAGTACTTC. J is TRBJ2-7 and V is TRBV5-5, with TRBD1 matching 8 bases. Germline CDR1 SGHKS, CDR2 YYEKEE (reference sequence). Germline trimming cut 7 bases from V and 3 bases from J; bases unmatched to any gene: 6. This CDR3 has 13 residues.

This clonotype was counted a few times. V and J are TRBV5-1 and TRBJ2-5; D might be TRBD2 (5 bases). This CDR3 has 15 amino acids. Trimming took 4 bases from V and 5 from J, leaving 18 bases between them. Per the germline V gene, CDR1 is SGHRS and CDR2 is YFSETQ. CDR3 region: CASSLRVGVGETQYF. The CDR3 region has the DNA TGCGCCAGCAGCCTCCGTGTCGGGGTAGGGGAGACCCAGTACTTC.

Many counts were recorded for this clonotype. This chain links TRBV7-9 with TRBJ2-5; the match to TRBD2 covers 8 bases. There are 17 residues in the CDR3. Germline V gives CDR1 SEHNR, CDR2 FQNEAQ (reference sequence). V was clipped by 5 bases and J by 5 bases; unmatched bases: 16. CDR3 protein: CASSLGTSKTSGETQYF. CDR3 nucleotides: TGTGCCAGCAGCCTCGGGACTAGTAAGACAAGTGGGGAGACCCAGTACTTC. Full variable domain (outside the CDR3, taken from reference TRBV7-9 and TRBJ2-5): DTGVSQNPRHKITKRGQNVTFRCDPISEHNRLYWYRQTLGQGPEFLTYFQNEAQLEKSRLLSDRFSAERPKGSFSTLEIQRTEQGDSAMYLCASSLGTSKTSGETQYFGPGTRLLVL.

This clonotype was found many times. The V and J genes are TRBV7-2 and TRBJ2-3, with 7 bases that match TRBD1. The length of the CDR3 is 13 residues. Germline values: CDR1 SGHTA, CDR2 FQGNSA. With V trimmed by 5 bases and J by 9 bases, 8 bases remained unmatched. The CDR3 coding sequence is TGTGCCAGCAGCGTCCACAGGGGAAGAACGCAGTATTTT. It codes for CASSVHRGRTQYF.

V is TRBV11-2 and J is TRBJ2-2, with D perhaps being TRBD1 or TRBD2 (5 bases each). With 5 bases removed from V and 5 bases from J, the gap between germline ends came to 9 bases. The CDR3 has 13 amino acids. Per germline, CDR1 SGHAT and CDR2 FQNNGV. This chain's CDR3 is CASSPEGTGELFF. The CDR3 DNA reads TGTGCCAGCAGCCCAGAGGGGACCGGGGAGCTGTTTTTT.

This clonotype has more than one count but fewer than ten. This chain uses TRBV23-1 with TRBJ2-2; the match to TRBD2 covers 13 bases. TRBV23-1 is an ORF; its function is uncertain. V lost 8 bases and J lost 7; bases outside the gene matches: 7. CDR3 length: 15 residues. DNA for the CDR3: TGCGCCAGCTGGGGACTAGCGGGATCGGTCGGGGAGCTGTTTTTT. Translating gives CASWGLAGSVGELFF.

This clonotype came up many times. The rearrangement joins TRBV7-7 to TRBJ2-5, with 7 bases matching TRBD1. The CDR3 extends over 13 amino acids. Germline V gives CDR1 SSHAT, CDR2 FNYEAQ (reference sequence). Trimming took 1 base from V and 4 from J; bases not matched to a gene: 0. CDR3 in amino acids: CASSLDRGETQYF. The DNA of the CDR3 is TGTGCCAGCAGCTTAGACAGGGGAGAGACCCAGTACTTC.

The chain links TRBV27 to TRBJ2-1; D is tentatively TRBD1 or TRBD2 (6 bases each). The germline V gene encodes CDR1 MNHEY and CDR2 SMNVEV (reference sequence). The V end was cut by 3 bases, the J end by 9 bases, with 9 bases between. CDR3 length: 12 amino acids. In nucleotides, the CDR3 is TGTGCCAGCAGTTTCTCGGGGGCTGAGCAGTTCTTC. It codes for CASSFSGAEQFF.

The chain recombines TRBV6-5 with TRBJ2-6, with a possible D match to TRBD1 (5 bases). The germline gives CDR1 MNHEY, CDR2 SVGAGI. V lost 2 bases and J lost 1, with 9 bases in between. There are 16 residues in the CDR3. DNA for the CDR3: TGTGCCAGCAGTTACGACGACAGTTCTGGGGCCAACGTCCTGACTTTC. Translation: CASSYDDSSGANVLTF.

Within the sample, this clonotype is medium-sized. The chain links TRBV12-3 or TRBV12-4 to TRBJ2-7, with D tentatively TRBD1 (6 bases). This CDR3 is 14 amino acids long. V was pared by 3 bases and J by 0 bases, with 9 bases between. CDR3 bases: TGTGCCAGCAGTTTGACACAGGGCTCCTACGAGCAGTACTTC. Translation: CASSLTQGSYEQYF.

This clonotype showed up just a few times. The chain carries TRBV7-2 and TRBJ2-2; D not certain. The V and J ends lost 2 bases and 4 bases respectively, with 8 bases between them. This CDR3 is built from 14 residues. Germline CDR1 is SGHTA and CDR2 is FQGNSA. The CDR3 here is CASSLWVGTGELFF. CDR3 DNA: TGTGCCAGCAGCTTATGGGTGGGCACCGGGGAGCTGTTTTTT.

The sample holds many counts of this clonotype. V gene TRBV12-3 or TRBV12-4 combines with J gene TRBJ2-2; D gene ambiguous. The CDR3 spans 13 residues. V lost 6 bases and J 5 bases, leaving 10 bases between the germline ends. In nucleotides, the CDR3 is TGTGCCAGCAGACTTGTCCCGACCGGGGAGCTGTTTTTT. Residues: CASRLVPTGELFF.

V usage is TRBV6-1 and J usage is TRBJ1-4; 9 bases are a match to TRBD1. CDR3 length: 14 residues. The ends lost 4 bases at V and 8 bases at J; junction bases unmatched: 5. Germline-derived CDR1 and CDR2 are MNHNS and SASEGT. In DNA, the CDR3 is TGTGCCAGCAGTGTGACAGGGGGAATAGAAAAACTGTTTTTT. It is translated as CASSVTGGIEKLFF.

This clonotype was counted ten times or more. In DNA, the CDR3 is TGTGCCAGCAGCTTCACAGGAGATACGCAGTATTTT. It yields the protein CASSFTGDTQYF. The chain uses TRBV7-6 and TRBJ2-3; the D gene is possibly TRBD1 (5 bases). This CDR3 region has 12 residues. Germline assignment: CDR1 SGHVS and CDR2 FNYEAQ. Deletions cut 3 bases from V and 5 bases from J, with 6 bases between.

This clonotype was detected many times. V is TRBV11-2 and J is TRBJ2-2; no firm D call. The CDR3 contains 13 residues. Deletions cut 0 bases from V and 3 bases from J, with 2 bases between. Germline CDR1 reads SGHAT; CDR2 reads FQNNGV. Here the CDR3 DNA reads TGTGCCAGCAGCTTAGACTACACCGGGGAGCTGTTTTTT. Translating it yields CASSLDYTGELFF.